One sample yielded the 18 T cell receptor beta chains listed below, sequenced in a study of identical twins. In TCRdb, the 5' RACE reads were re-called with MiXCR into one record per CDR3 protein. The sample lists hundreds of thousands of distinct CDR3 sequences; 24% were seen once. The same data also went into a second study, on T cells expressing NK-cell markers.

Sequencing used CD4+ T cells sorted from blood. The receptors originated from a woman younger than 30 in good health.

This clonotype was seen more than once but under ten times. The V call is TRBV25-1, the J call TRBJ2-2, with 9 bases lining up with TRBD2. Germline-derived CDR1 and CDR2 are MGHDK and SYGVNS. This CDR3 has 15 residues. The junction had 3 bases not matched to a gene; V was cut back by 2 bases and J by 5 bases. The CDR3 protein is CASSELAGFTGELFF. The CDR3 nucleotides read TGTGCCAGCAGTGAACTAGCGGGGTTTACCGGGGAGCTGTTTTTT.

CDR3 in amino acids: CSAKIQLGEKLFF. CDR3 DNA: TGCAGTGCTAAAATACAGCTGGGTGAAAAACTGTTTTTT. This chain uses TRBV20-1 with TRBJ1-4; D gene ambiguous. The V gene's germline CDR1 is DFQATT and CDR2 SNEGSKA (reference sequence). The CDR3 runs to 13 residues. The ends were cut back, 4 bases at V and 7 bases at J, with 13 bases in the middle.

This chain uses TRBV29-1 with TRBJ2-3; maybe TRBD1 (5 bases). V was clipped by 3 bases and J by 4 bases, with 8 bases between them. Germline loops: CDR1 SQVTM, CDR2 ANQGSEA. The CDR3 runs to 12 residues. CDR3 coding DNA: TGCAGCGTTGACGACAGATCAGATACGCAGTATTTT. Protein: CSVDDRSDTQYF.

This clonotype was detected once. This chain joins TRBV6-1 and TRBJ2-1, with TRBD2 matching over 14 bases. The V gene end was trimmed by 7 bases and the J gene end by 0 bases; junction bases not matched to a gene: 2. The CDR3 totals 16 residues. Germline V gene data show CDR1 as MNHNS and CDR2 as SASEGT. CDR3 coding DNA: TGTGCCAGCAAAGGGACTAGCGGGAGCTCCTACAATGAGCAGTTCTTC. Encoded protein: CASKGTSGSSYNEQFF.

V gene TRBV20-1 combines with J gene TRBJ2-1; tentative D call: TRBD2 (6 bases). Trimming took 4 bases from V and 4 from J, leaving 14 bases between them. The CDR3 length is 14 residues. Germline V gene lookup returns CDR1 DFQATT and CDR2 SNEGSKA (reference sequence). The DNA of the CDR3 is TGCAGTGCTACGGGCGGGAAAGGGTACAATGAGCAGTTCTTC. Encoded protein: CSATGGKGYNEQFF.

This sequence joins TRBV11-2 and TRBJ1-1, with 7 bases lining up with TRBD1. The germline V gene encodes CDR1 SGHAT and CDR2 FQNNGV. This CDR3 region has 14 residues. Unmatched junction bases numbered 6, after V lost 1 base and J lost 7 bases. Here the CDR3 reads CASSLVATGNEAFF. CDR3 in DNA: TGTGCCAGCAGCTTAGTGGCGACAGGGAATGAAGCTTTCTTT. The variable domain in full, completed from reference TRBV11-2 and TRBJ1-1, reads EAGVAQSPRYKIIEKRQSVAFWCNPISGHATLYWYQQILGQGPKLLIQFQNNGVVDDSQLPKDRFSAERLKGVDSTLKIQPAKLEDSAVYLCASSLVATGNEAFFGQGTRLTVV.

This clonotype was picked up a small number of times. This chain connects TRBV25-1 to TRBJ2-1; no reliable D call. Trimming cost V 6 bases and J 0 bases, with 9 bases left between them. Germline CDR1 reads MGHDK; CDR2 reads SYGVNS. The CDR3 has 14 residues. This CDR3 reads CASRSPSSYNEQFF. DNA for the CDR3: TGTGCCAGCAGAAGCCCGAGCTCCTACAATGAGCAGTTCTTC.

This clonotype has just a few counts. The chain carries TRBV4-3 and TRBJ2-1; D is ambiguous. This CDR3 is 13 amino acids long. V gave up 0 bases and J gave up 7 bases, with 7 bases separating them. Germline values: CDR1 LGHNA, CDR2 YSLEER. The chain's CDR3 is CASSQDVGNEQFF. The CDR3 bases are TGCGCCAGCAGCCAAGATGTGGGTAATGAGCAGTTCTTC.

This clonotype came up once. J is TRBJ2-2 and V is TRBV3-1; a possible D gene is TRBD1 (6 bases). The V gene's germline CDR1 is LGHDT and CDR2 YNNKEL (reference sequence). The CDR3 is 16 amino acids. Trimming removed 1 base at V and 4 bases at J, with 13 bases between. CDR3 region: CASSQGPGHITGELFF. DNA for the CDR3: TGTGCCAGCAGCCAAGGACCGGGACACATCACCGGGGAGCTGTTTTTT.

The chain links TRBV5-6 to TRBJ2-7; D not resolved. With 0 bases removed from V and 5 bases from J, the gap between germline ends came to 15 bases. This CDR3 contains 15 residues. CDR1 SGHDT and CDR2 YYEEEE come from the germline V gene. The chain's CDR3 is CASSLDGRSWNEQYF. The CDR3 DNA is TGTGCCAGCAGCTTGGATGGCAGGAGTTGGAACGAGCAGTACTTC.

The rearrangement joins TRBV2 to TRBJ2-3; 9 bases align to TRBD1. V gave up 8 bases and J gave up 3 bases; unmatched junction bases: 9. The CDR3 is 15 amino acids. The germline V gene encodes CDR1 SNHLY and CDR2 FYNNEI. The CDR3 bases are TGTGCCAGCGGCTGGACAGGGGATTCTACAGATACGCAGTATTTT. Amino acids: CASGWTGDSTDTQYF.

The rearrangement links TRBV12-3 or TRBV12-4 to TRBJ2-7; 10 bases align to TRBD1. Germline trimming cut 5 bases from V and 5 bases from J; bases unmatched to any gene: 9. The CDR3 runs 15 residues. CDR3 sequence reads: CASSRSGTGVHEQYF. CDR3 nucleotides: TGTGCCAGCAGTCGGTCCGGGACAGGGGTCCACGAGCAGTACTTC.

The chain is built from TRBV15 and TRBJ2-3; D uncertain. Germline V gives CDR1 LNHNV, CDR2 YYDKDF (reference sequence). This CDR3 has 12 residues. V shed 1 base and J shed 8 bases, with 7 bases lying between them. The CDR3 DNA follows: TGTGCCACCAGCAGAGTGGTAGGTACGCAGTATTTT. This gives the protein CATSRVVGTQYF. Variable domain in full (rest from reference TRBV15 and TRBJ2-3): DAMVIQNPRYQVTQFGKPVTLSCSQTLNHNVMYWYQQKSSQAPKLLFHYYDKDFNNEADTPDNFQSRRPNTSFCFLDIRSPGLGDTAMYLCATSRVVGTQYFGPGTRLTVL.

The rearrangement uses TRBV27 and TRBJ2-3; 14 bases map to TRBD2. Germline V lookup: CDR1 MNHEY, CDR2 SMNVEV (reference sequence). The CDR3 sequence is 17 residues long. V dropped 3 bases and J dropped 2; count of bases not matched to a gene: 4. The CDR3 protein is CASSLTSGGAVTDTQYF. The CDR3, as DNA: TGTGCCAGCAGTTTGACTAGCGGGGGGGCCGTCACAGATACGCAGTATTTT.

The chain links TRBV10-3 to TRBJ1-3, with unresolved D. CDR1 is ENHRY, CDR2 SYGVKD, per germline. Trimming left V 4 bases short and J 4 bases short, with 5 bases between. CDR3 size: 12 residues. The CDR3 nucleotides read TGTGCCATCAGTGCTCCCGGAAACACCATATATTTT. This codes for CAISAPGNTIYF.

The J gene is TRBJ2-2, the V gene TRBV5-5; possibly TRBD1 or TRBD2 for D (6 bases each). Germline V gene lookup returns CDR1 SGHKS and CDR2 YYEKEE (reference sequence). The CDR3 length is 16 residues. The V end was cut by 2 bases, the J end by 5 bases, with 16 bases between. The CDR3 sequence: CASSLEGGPGTGELFF. Written as DNA, the CDR3 is TGTGCCAGCAGCTTAGAAGGGGGGCCGGGAACCGGGGAGCTGTTTTTT.

V is TRBV7-2 and J is TRBJ2-1; 8 bases are a match to TRBD1. The germline CDR1 and CDR2 sequences are SGHTA and FQGNSA. V was pared by 6 bases and J by 2 bases, with 6 bases of the junction left unmatched. The CDR3 runs to 15 residues. The CDR3 DNA follows: TGTGCCAGCAGGACATCCAGGGGGCCCTACAATGAGCAGTTCTTC. The encoded protein is CASRTSRGPYNEQFF.

Only a few counts were recorded for this clonotype. This chain links TRBV5-4 with TRBJ2-7; D gene unclear. V lost 9 bases and J lost 7, with 20 bases in between. The CDR3 runs 13 residues. From germline, CDR1 is SGHNT and CDR2 YYREEE (reference sequence). The CDR3 DNA follows: TGTGCCACCGCGACCCCGACGCTACGGGAGCAGTACTTC. It codes for CATATPTLREQYF.